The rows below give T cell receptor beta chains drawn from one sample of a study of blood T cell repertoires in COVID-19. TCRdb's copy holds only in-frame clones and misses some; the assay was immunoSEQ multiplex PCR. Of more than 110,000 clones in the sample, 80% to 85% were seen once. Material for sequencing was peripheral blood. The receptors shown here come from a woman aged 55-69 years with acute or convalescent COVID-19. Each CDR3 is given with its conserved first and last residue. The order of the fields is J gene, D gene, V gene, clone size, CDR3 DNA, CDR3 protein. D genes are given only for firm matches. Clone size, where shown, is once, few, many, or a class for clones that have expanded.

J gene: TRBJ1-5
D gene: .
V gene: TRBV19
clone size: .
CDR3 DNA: TGTGCCAGTCGTCGTGAGCGGGGGAATCAGCCCCAGCATTTT
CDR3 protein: CASRRERGNQPQHF

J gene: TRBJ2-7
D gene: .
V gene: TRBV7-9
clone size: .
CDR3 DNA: TGTGCCAGCGGCCACCCCGGGGTCTACGAGCAGTACTTC
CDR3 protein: CASGHPGVYEQYF

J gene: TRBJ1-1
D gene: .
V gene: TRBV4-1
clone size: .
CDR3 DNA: TGCGCCAGCAGCCTTAGCGTCAGCCTCTGGGACTTGAACACTGAAGCTTTCTTT
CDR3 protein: CASSLSVSLWDLNTEAFF

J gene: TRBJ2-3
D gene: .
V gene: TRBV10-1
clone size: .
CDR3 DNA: TGCGCCAGCAGTGCTGAGAGCGGGCTGCAGTATTTT
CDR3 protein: CASSAESGLQYF

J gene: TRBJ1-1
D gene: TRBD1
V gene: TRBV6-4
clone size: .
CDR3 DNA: TGTGCCAGCAGTCCAGGCGGACAGGGAAGAGGAGCTTTCTTT
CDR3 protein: CASSPGGQGRGAFF

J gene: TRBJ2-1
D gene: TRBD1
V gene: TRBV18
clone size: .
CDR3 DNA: TGTGCCAGCTCACCGGGACAGGGTAGCTCCTACAATGAGCAGTTCTTC
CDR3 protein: CASSPGQGSSYNEQFF

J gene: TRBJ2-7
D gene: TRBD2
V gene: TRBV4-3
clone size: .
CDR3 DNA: TGCGCCAGCAGCCAAGAGACTAGCGGGGCTTCTCCCTACGAGCAGTACTTC
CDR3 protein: CASSQETSGASPYEQYF

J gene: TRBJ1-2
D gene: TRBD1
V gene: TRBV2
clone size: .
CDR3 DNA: TGTGCCAGCCAGGGGGGGACAGGTACTGGCTACACCTTC
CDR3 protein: CASQGGTGTGYTF

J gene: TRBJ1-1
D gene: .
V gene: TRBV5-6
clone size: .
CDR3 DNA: TGTGCCAGCAGCCGGGACACTGAAGCTTTCTTT
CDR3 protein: CASSRDTEAFF

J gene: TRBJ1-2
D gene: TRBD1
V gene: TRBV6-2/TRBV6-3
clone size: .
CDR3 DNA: TGTGCCAGCAGTTACTCGGGCAGGGGGCTTGGCTACACCTTC
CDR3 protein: CASSYSGRGLGYTF

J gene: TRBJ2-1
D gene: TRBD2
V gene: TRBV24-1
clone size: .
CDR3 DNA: TGTGCCACCAGTGATTTGCCTTCGGCGTTCGTGAGCGGGAGAGGGTCCTACAATGAGCAGTTCTTC
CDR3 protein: CATSDLPSAFVSGRGSYNEQFF

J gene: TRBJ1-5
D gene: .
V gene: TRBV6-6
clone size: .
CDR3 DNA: TGTGCCAGCAGAGCTAAACCGGGGGATAGCAATCAGCCCCAGCATTTT
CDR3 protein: CASRAKPGDSNQPQHF

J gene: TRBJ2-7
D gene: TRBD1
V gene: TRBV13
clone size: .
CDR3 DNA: TGTGCCAGCAGCTTGGGACAGGGAGGCGAGCAGTACTTC
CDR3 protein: CASSLGQGGEQYF

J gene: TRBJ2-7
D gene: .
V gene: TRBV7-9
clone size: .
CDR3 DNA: TGTGCCAGCAGCCAGAACGTCCCCTACGAGCAGTACTTC
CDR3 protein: CASSQNVPYEQYF

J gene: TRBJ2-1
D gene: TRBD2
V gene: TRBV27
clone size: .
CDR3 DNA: TGTGCCAGCAGTCGGGACTACAGCTCCTACAATGAGCAGTTCTTC
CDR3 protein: CASSRDYSSYNEQFF

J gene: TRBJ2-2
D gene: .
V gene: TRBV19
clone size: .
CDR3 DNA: TGTGCCAGCACAGAGAACACCGGGGAGCTGTTTTTT
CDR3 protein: CASTENTGELFF

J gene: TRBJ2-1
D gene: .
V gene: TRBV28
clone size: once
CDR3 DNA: TGTGCCAGCCGGGACAACTCCTACAATGAGCAGTTCTTC
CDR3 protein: CASRDNSYNEQFF

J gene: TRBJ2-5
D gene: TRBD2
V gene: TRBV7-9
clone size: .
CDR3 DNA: TGTGCCAGCAGCCGAGGACTAGCGGGCTCTTGGGAGACCCAGTACTTC
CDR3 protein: CASSRGLAGSWETQYF

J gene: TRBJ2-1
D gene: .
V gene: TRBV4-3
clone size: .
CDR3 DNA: TGCGCCAGCAGCCAAGAGCGGGGCCCATTATCCCAGTTCTTC
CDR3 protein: CASSQERGPLSQFF

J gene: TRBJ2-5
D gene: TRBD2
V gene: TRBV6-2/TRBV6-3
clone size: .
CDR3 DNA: TGTGCCAGCAGCCAAACTAGCGGGACATACCAAGAGACCCAGTACTTC
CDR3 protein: CASSQTSGTYQETQYF

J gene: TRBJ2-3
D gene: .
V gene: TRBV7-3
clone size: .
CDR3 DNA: TGTGCCAGCAGCTTTACAGGGCCGGATACGCAGTATTTT
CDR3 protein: CASSFTGPDTQYF

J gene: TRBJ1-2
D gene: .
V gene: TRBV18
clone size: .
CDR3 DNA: TGTGCCAGCTCACCCCAGGACTACTATGGCTACACCTTC
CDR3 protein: CASSPQDYYGYTF

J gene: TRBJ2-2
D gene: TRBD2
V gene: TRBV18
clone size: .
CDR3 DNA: TGTGCCAGCTCACCCCTGGGACTAGCGGGTTCGAACACCGGGGAGCTGTTTTTT
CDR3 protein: CASSPLGLAGSNTGELFF

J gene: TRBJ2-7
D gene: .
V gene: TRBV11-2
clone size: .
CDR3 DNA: TGTGCCAGCAGCTTAAGCGCCGCCTACGAGCAGTACTTC
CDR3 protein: CASSLSAAYEQYF

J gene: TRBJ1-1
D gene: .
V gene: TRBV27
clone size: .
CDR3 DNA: TGTGCCAGCACCCCCCTCAGGGGCATGAACACTGAAGCTTTCTTT
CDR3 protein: CASTPLRGMNTEAFF

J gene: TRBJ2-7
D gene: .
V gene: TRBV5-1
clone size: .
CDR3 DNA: TGCGCCAGCAGCTTAGGGTCAGGGGAAAACGAGCAGTACTTC
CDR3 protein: CASSLGSGENEQYF

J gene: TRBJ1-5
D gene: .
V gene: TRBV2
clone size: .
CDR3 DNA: TGTGCCAGCAGTGAAGACACAGGGCTAGGACAGCCCCAGCATTTT
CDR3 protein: CASSEDTGLGQPQHF

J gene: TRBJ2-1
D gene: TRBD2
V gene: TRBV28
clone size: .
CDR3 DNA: TGTGCCAGCAGCACCCCTGGACTAGTCCACAATGAGCAGTTCTTC
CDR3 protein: CASSTPGLVHNEQFF

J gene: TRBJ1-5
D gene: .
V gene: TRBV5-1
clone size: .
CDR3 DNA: TGCGCCAGCAGCTTACAGCCAGATAGCAATCAGCCCCAGCATTTT
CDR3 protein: CASSLQPDSNQPQHF

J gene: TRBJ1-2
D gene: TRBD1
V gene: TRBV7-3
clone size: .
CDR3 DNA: TGTGCCAGCAGCTCGACAGGGGGCGACTATGGCTACACCTTC
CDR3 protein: CASSSTGGDYGYTF

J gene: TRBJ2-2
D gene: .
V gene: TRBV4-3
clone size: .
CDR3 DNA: TGCGCCAGCAGCCGTAACAGCAGGGGTACCGGGGAGCTGTTTTTT
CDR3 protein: CASSRNSRGTGELFF

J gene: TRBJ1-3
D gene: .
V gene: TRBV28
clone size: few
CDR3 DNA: TGTGCCAGCAGTTCCCCGGCAGGCTCTGGAAACACCATATATTTT
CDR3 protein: CASSSPAGSGNTIYF

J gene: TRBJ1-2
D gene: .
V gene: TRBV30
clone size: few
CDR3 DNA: TGTGCCTGGAGTGTACGGACAAACTATGGCTACACCTTC
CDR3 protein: CAWSVRTNYGYTF

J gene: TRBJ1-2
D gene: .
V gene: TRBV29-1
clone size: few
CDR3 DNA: TGCAGCGTCCCCCATCCACTCACCAGGGCGCTCAATGGCTACACCTTC
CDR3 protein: CSVPHPLTRALNGYTF

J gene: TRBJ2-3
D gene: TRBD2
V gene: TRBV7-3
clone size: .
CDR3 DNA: TGTGCCAGCAGCTCAGTAGCGGGAGAGGTAGATACGCAGTATTTT
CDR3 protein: CASSSVAGEVDTQYF

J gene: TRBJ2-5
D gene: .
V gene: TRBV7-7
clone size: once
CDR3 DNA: TGTGCCAGCAGCTTAGCCCCGATGCGGGATCGAGGAGGGGAGACCCAGTACTTC
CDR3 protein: CASSLAPMRDRGGETQYF

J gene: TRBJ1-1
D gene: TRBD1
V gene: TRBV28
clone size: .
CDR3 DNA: TGTGCCAGCAGTTTAACAGGGGTGGTTACTGAAGCTTTCTTT
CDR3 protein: CASSLTGVVTEAFF

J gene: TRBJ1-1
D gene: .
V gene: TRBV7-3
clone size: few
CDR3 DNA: TGTGCCAGCAGCCGCACATTGAACACTGAAGCTTTCTTT
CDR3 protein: CASSRTLNTEAFF

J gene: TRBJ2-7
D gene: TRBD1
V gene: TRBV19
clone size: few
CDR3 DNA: TGTGCCAGACCGGGACAGACCGAGGACGAGCAGTACTTC
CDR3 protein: CARPGQTEDEQYF

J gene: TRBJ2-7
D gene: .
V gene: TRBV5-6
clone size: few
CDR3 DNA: TGTGCCAGCAGCTTGGCCAGCGAGCAGTACTTC
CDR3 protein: CASSLASEQYF

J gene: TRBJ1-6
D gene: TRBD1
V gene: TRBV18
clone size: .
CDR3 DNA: TGTGCCAGCTCACCTACCGGGACAGGGAACAATTCACCCCTCCACTTT
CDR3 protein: CASSPTGTGNNSPLHF

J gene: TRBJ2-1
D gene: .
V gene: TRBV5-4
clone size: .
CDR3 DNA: TGTGCCAGCAGCTCGGACTTCAATGAGCAGTTCTTC
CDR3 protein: CASSSDFNEQFF

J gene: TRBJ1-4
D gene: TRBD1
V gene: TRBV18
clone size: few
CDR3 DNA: TGTGCCAGCTCGGGACAGCGGAATGAAAAACTGTTTTTT
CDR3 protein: CASSGQRNEKLFF

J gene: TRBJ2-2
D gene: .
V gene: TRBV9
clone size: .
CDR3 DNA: TGTGCCAGCAGTGTAAGTGGACAAACCACCGGGGAGCTGTTTTTT
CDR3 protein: CASSVSGQTTGELFF

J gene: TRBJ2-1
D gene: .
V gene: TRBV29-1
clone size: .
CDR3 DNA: TGCAGCGGGGGGGCAGGGGGATGGAATGAGCAGTTCTTC
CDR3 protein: CSGGAGGWNEQFF

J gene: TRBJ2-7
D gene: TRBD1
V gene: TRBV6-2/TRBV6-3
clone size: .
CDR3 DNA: TGTGCCAGCACCCCCGGACAGGGGATCTCCTACGAGCAGTACTTC
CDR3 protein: CASTPGQGISYEQYF

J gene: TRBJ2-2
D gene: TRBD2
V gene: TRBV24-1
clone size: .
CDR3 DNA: TGTGCCACCAGTGATACAAGCGGGAGGGCCGTGGTCGGGGAGCTGTTTTTT
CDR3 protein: CATSDTSGRAVVGELFF

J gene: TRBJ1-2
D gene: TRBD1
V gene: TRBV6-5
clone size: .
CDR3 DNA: TGTGCCAGCAGTTCCCTCCCATTAGGACAGGGGGATGGCTACACCTTC
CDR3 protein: CASSSLPLGQGDGYTF

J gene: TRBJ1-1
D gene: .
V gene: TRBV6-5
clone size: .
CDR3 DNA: TGTGCCAGCAGTTCTGAGTACACTGAAGCTTTCTTT
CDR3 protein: CASSSEYTEAFF

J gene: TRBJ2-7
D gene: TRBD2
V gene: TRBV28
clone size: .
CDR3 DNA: TGTGCCAGCAGGCAAAGAACTAGCGGGAGTAGGGACGAGCAGTACTTC
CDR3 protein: CASRQRTSGSRDEQYF

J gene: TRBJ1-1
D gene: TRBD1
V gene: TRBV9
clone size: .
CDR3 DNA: TGTGCCAGCAGCGCACCGACAGGGGTCGACTCTGAAGCTTTCTTT
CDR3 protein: CASSAPTGVDSEAFF

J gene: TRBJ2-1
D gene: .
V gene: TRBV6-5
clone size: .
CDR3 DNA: TGTGCCAGCAGGCCCGGGGATGGTGGCTACAATGAGCAGTTCTTC
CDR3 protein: CASRPGDGGYNEQFF

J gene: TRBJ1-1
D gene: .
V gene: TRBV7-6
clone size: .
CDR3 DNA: TGTGCCAGCAGCTCGTCCCCCCTTAACAGGAATGAAGCTTTCTTT
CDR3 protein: CASSSSPLNRNEAFF

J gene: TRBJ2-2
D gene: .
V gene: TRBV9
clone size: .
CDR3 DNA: TGTGCCAGCAGCGCCAGGGGGGTCGGGGAGCTGTTTTTT
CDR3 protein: CASSARGVGELFF

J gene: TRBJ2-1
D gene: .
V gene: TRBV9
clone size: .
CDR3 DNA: TGTGCCAGCAGCCCCCGTTTAGCAGGGTCAAGTGAGCAGTTCTTC
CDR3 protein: CASSPRLAGSSEQFF

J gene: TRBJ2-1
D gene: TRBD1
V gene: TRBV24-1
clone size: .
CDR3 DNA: TGTGCCACCAGTGATCTGGGACAGGGGTTGGCGGGGGAGCAGTTCTTC
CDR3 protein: CATSDLGQGLAGEQFF

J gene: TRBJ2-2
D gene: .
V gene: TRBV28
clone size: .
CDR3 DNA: TGTGCCAGCAGTTTAAGCAACTTGCGGGCCCACCGGGAGCTGTTTTTT
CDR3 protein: CASSLSNLRAHRELFF

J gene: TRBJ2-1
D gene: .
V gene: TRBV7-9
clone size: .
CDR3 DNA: TGTGCCAGCAGCCGTAGACTAGAAGGTTATGAGCAGTTCTTC
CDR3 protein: CASSRRLEGYEQFF

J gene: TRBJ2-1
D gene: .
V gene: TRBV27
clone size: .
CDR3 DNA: TGTGCCAGCAGTTTCGCCGGCTACAATGAGCAGTTCTTC
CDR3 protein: CASSFAGYNEQFF

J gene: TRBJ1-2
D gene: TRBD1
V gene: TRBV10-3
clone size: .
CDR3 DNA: TGTGCCATCAGAACATCCGGGACAGGGACATTAACTAACTATGGCTACACCTTC
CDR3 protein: CAIRTSGTGTLTNYGYTF